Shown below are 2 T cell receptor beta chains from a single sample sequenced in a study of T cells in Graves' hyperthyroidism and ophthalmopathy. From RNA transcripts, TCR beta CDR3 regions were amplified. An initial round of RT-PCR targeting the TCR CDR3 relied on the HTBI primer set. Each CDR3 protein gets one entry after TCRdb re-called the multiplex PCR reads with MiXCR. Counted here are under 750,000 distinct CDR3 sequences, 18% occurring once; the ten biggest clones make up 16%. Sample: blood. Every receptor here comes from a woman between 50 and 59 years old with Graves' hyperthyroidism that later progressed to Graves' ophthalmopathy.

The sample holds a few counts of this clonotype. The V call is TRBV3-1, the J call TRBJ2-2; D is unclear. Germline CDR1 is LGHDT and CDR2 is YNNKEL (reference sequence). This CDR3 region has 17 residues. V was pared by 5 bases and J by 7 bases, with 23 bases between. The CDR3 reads CASSYIRSALGDGELFF. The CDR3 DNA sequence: TGTGCCAGCAGCTATATCCGCAGTGCGTTAGGAGACGGGGAGCTGTTTTTT.

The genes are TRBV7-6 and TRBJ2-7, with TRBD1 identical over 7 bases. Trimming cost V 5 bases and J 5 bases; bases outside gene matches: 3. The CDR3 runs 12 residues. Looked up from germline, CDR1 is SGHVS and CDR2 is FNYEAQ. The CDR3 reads CASSQGDHEQYF. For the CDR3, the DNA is TGTGCCAGCAGCCAGGGGGACCACGAGCAGTACTTC.